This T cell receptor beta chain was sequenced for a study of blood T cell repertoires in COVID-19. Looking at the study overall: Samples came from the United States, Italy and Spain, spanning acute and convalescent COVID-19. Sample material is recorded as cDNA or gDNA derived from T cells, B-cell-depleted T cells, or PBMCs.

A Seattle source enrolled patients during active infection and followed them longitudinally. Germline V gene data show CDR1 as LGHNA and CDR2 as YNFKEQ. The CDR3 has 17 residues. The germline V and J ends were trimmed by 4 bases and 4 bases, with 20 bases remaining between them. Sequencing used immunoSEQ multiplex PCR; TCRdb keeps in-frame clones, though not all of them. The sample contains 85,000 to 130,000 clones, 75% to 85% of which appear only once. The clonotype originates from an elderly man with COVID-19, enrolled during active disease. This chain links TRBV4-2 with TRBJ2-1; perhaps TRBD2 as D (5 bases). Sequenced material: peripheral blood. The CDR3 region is CASSRTPGDGPYNEQFF. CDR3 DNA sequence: TGTGCCAGCAGCCGGACCCCCGGGGATGGGCCTTACAATGAGCAGTTCTTC.